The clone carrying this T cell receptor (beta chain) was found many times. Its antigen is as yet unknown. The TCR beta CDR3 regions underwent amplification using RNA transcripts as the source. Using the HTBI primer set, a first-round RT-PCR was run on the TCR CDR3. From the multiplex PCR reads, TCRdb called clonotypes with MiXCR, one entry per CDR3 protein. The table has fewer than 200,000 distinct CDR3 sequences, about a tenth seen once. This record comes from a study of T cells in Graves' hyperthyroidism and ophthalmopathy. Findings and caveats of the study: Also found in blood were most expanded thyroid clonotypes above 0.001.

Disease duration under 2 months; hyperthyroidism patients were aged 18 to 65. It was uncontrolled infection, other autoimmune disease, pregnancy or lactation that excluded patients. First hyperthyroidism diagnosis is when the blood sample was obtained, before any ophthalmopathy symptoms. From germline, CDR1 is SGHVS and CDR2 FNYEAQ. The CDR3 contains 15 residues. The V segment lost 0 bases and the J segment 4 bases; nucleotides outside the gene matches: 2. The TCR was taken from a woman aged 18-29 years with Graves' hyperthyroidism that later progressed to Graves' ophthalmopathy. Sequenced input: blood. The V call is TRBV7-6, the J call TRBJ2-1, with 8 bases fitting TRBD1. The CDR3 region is CASSLAGQDYNEQFF. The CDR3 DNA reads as TGTGCCAGCAGCTTAGCGGGACAGGATTACAATGAGCAGTTCTTC.